These T cell receptor beta chains were read from a single sample in a study of vaccination and CD4 T cells after COVID-19. Which antigens these TCRs recognize remains unknown. Via MiXCR, TCRdb re-called the PCR reads, giving one row per CDR3 protein. The data contain about 15,000 distinct CDR3 sequences, roughly two fifths of them seen just once; the ten biggest clones take up 6.5% to 9%. Source material: CD4+ T cells from blood, cultured in vitro. The receptors here all came from a human donor who had recovered from COVID-19. CDR3s include the opening cysteine and the closing phenylalanine or tryptophan. D genes are given only for firm matches. Size is omitted from some rows. Given values are once, few, many or a class for expanded clones.

j_call clone_size d_call v_call cdr3_aa cdr3_nt
TRBJ2-3 - - TRBV9 CASSVDQGRLYTQYF TGTGCCAGCAGCGTAGACCAGGGGCGCCTATATACGCAGTATTTT
TRBJ1-1 - TRBD1 TRBV27 CASSFGLGQGAFTEAFF TGTGCCAGCAGCTTCGGACTCGGACAGGGGGCGTTCACTGAAGCTTTCTTT
TRBJ2-5 - - TRBV6-2/TRBV6-3 CASSSGQLRLRTQYF TGTGCCAGCAGCTCCGGACAGTTAAGACTAAGAACCCAGTACTTC
TRBJ2-5 - TRBD2 TRBV30 CAWSAGLAGETQYF TGTGCCTGGAGTGCCGGACTAGCCGGGGAGACCCAGTACTTC
TRBJ1-1 few - TRBV15 CATSLTGRNEAFF TGTGCCACCAGCCTTACCGGACGGAACGAAGCTTTCTTT
TRBJ2-7 - TRBD1 TRBV6-1 CASIQFVGQGAREQYF TGTGCCAGCATCCAATTCGTGGGGCAGGGGGCGCGGGAGCAGTACTTC
TRBJ1-6 once - TRBV5-1 CASQTGTLYNSPLHF TGCGCCAGCCAAACCGGGACCCTCTATAATTCACCCCTCCACTTT
TRBJ2-1 - TRBD2 TRBV11-3 CASSATGTSGASSYNEQFF TGTGCCAGCAGCGCGACCGGGACTAGCGGGGCGAGCTCCTACAATGAGCAGTTCTTC
TRBJ2-2 few TRBD2 TRBV7-6 CASSLWPWTSGGENTGELFF TGTGCCAGCAGCTTATGGCCCTGGACTAGCGGGGGCGAGAACACCGGGGAGCTGTTTTTT
TRBJ2-3 - TRBD1 TRBV7-9 CASSLTTGNTDTQYF TGTGCCAGCAGCTTAACGACAGGGAACACAGATACGCAGTATTTT
TRBJ2-7 - - TRBV19 CASSIPGGHYEQYF TGTGCCAGTAGTATTCCCGGGGGGCACTACGAGCAGTACTTC
TRBJ1-4 - - TRBV7-2 CASSKGGSVGREKLFF TGTGCCAGCAGCAAAGGCGGAAGCGTGGGGCGCGAAAAACTGTTTTTT
TRBJ1-2 few - TRBV2 CASSETAVGGYTF TGTGCCAGCAGTGAAACGGCAGTGGGAGGCTACACCTTC
TRBJ1-5 - TRBD1 TRBV29-1 CSVGTGGVSAQHF TGCAGCGTTGGGACAGGGGGCGTTTCGGCCCAGCATTTT
TRBJ2-1 few - TRBV7-9 CASTLIQGQVQFF TGTGCCAGCACCCTAATACAGGGTCAAGTGCAGTTCTTC
TRBJ1-2 few - TRBV12-3/TRBV12-4 CASSLAPVYGYTF TGTGCCAGCAGTTTAGCTCCCGTGTATGGCTACACCTTC